The T cell receptor beta chain described here comes from a study of post-analysis software for immune sequencing data. Germline V lookup: CDR1 MNHNY, CDR2 SVGAGI (reference sequence). With V trimmed by 2 bases and J by 7 bases, 12 bases remained unmatched. The CDR3 totals 16 residues. Study-wide points: The study found TRBV5-6, TRBV5-1 and TRBV20-1 among four to six TRBV segments more frequent in patients than controls.

This clonotype has at least ten counts. Its specificity is unknown. TCR beta libraries were prepared from cDNA with unique molecular identifiers. A few hundred thousand cDNA molecules were obtained from about 0.98 to 11 million T cells. TCRdb re-called the PCR reads through MiXCR, storing one row per CDR3 protein. Here the sample spans around 260,000 distinct CDR3 sequences, less than 40% being singletons. The source of this sequence is a girl aged 10-17 years with multiple sclerosis. What was sequenced was blood. V and J are TRBV6-6 and TRBJ1-2; the match to TRBD1 covers 8 bases. The CDR3 reads CASSYPPGQGARGYTF. In DNA, the CDR3 is TGTGCCAGCAGTTACCCTCCGGGGCAGGGGGCACGTGGCTACACCTTC.